These 29 T cell receptor beta chains originate from one sample sequenced in a study of post-analysis software for immune sequencing data. Findings and caveats of the study: Several TRBV segments, TRBV5-6, TRBV5-1 and TRBV20-1 among them, were found more frequent in patients than controls.

No antigens are known for them. Prepared libraries of TCR beta cDNA carried unique molecular identifiers. TCRdb passed the PCR reads through MiXCR, listing each CDR3 protein once. The data show more than 500,000 distinct CDR3 sequences, 30% to 40% seen once. The sample consisted of blood. The receptors here all came from a girl under 18 with multiple sclerosis.

This clonotype has only a few counts. This chain connects TRBV6-1 to TRBJ1-2; D is uncertain. From germline, CDR1 is MNHNS and CDR2 SASEGT. The CDR3 covers 17 residues. The ends were cut back, 6 bases at V and 4 bases at J, with 24 bases in the middle. The CDR3 coding sequence is TGTGCCAGCAGCAACGAGGACGCCGAAAACCCCATCTATGGCTACACCTTC. As protein: CASSNEDAENPIYGYTF.

This clonotype was seen only a few times. The chain employs TRBV24-1 and TRBJ2-5; D unclear. TRBJ2-7 explains the end of the DNA better; the J call may be wrong. The CDR3 length is 14 residues. Germline V gives CDR1 KGHDR, CDR2 SFDVKD. CDR3: CATSDLHTPYEQYF. The CDR3 nucleotides are TGTGCCACCAGTGATTTGCACACACCCTACGAGCAGTACTTC.

The chain is built from TRBV3-1 and TRBJ1-1; possible D gene TRBD1, 5 bases. CDR3 length: 15 amino acids. With 3 bases removed from V and 1 base from J, the gap between germline ends came to 12 bases. CDR1 and CDR2 (germline): LGHDT, YNNKEL (reference sequence). This CDR3 reads CASSQGLTRNTEAFF. CDR3 coding DNA: TGTGCCAGCAGCCAGGGGCTTACAAGGAACACTGAAGCTTTCTTT.

This clonotype was detected only a few times. The chain joins TRBV3-1 to TRBJ1-6; D uncertain. V lost 0 bases and J 5 bases, leaving 8 bases between the germline ends. This CDR3 spans 15 amino acids. Germline V gene data show CDR1 as LGHDT and CDR2 as YNNKEL (reference sequence). In nucleotides, the CDR3 is TGTGCCAGCAGCCAAGAATGGGAGGATAATTCACCCCTCCACTTT. It codes for CASSQEWEDNSPLHF.

This chain links TRBV18 with TRBJ1-1; D unresolved. This CDR3 is 15 amino acids long. Trimming left V 3 bases short and J 6 bases short, with 17 bases between. The germline V gene encodes CDR1 KGHSH and CDR2 LQKENI. The CDR3 DNA is TGTGCCAGCTCACCGAATGAGGGTTATCGATCTGAAGCTTTCTTT. It yields the protein CASSPNEGYRSEAFF.

For this clonotype: At one end, the junction sequence differs from germline, possibly due to a read error. The chain couples TRBV10-3 to TRBJ2-5; D is unclear. CDR1 is ENHRY, CDR2 SYGVKD, per germline. This CDR3 spans 14 amino acids. This CDR3 reads CAIGESGSQETQYF. For the CDR3, the DNA is TGTGCCATCGGTGAGTCGGGCAGCCAAGAGACCCAGTACTTC.

This chain links TRBV6-4 with TRBJ2-5; D is uncertain. The better agreement between TRBJ2-7 and the DNA end casts doubt on the J call. Germline V lookup: CDR1 MRHNA, CDR2 SNTAGT. This CDR3 comprises 12 residues. The CDR3 loop reads CASRPDFREQYF. The CDR3 coding sequence is TGTGCCAGCAGGCCCGACTTTCGCGAGCAGTACTTC.

The chain links TRBV7-9 to TRBJ1-1; D unclear. V dropped 5 bases and J dropped 4 bases, with 8 bases sitting between them. CDR3 length equals 12 residues. Germline V CDR1 and CDR2: SEHNR, FQNEAQ (reference sequence). Here the CDR3 DNA reads TGTGCCAGCAGCCCGGAGTTCACTGAAGCTTTCTTT. Its protein is CASSPEFTEAFF.

The J gene is TRBJ2-3, the V gene TRBV19; TRBD1 matches 10 bases. CDR1 and CDR2 from the germline V gene are LNHDA and SQIVND (reference sequence). The CDR3 runs to 15 residues. The ends lost 5 bases at V and 4 bases at J; junction bases unmatched: 6. CDR3 in DNA: TGTGCCAGTAGTCCATGGGACAGGGGCGCAGATACGCAGTATTTT. Its protein is CASSPWDRGADTQYF.

This clonotype was observed a single time. The gene calls are TRBV4-1 and TRBJ2-5; 9 bases fit TRBD2. Germline lookup yields CDR1 MGHRA and CDR2 YSYEKL. The ends lost 1 base at V and 5 bases at J; junction bases unmatched: 5. This CDR3 is built from 15 residues. CDR3 in DNA: TGCGCCAGCAGCCAAGGCGGGCGGGGGGGGGAGACCCAGTACTTC. Translation: CASSQGGRGGETQYF.

This clonotype was seen only a few times. This chain connects TRBV27 to TRBJ1-2; D is unclear. The CDR3 contains 15 residues. Trimming took off 2 bases at V and 6 bases at J, with 16 bases between the two ends. From germline, CDR1 is MNHEY and CDR2 SMNVEV (reference sequence). The CDR3, as DNA: TGTGCCAGCAGTTTAGCTTGGGATCGGAGGGATGGCTACACCTTC. It specifies CASSLAWDRRDGYTF.

Only a few counts were recorded for this clonotype. The chain carries TRBV6-1 and TRBJ2-6; D unresolved. Per the germline V gene, CDR1 is MNHNS and CDR2 is SASEGT. The ends were cut back, 10 bases at V and 5 bases at J, with 21 bases in the middle. The CDR3 runs 16 residues. The CDR3 bases are TGTGCCACCACCACAGCTTACCGATACCGGGCCAACGTCCTGACTTTC. Residues: CATTTAYRYRANVLTF.

V gene TRBV20-1 combines with J gene TRBJ2-1; maybe TRBD1 (6 bases). This CDR3 region has 16 residues. The ends were cut back, 0 bases at V and 6 bases at J, with 18 bases in the middle. Germline V CDR1 and CDR2: DFQATT, SNEGSKA (reference sequence). The CDR3 spells CSARDPDRPATNEQFF. The CDR3 DNA is TGCAGTGCTAGAGACCCCGACAGGCCGGCAACCAATGAGCAGTTCTTC.

V gene TRBV7-2 combines with J gene TRBJ2-5, with D tentatively TRBD2 (6 bases). The germline CDR1 and CDR2 sequences are SGHTA and FQGNSA. This CDR3 is 13 amino acids long. V lost 5 bases and J 9 bases, leaving 16 bases between the germline ends. The DNA for the CDR3 is TGTGCCAGCAGCCTGACTAGGAAAGGGGCCCAGTACTTC. This gives the protein CASSLTRKGAQYF.

The V call is TRBV5-1, the J call TRBJ2-5; D could derive from TRBD1 or TRBD2 (5 bases each). With 4 bases removed from V and 5 bases from J, the gap between germline ends came to 15 bases. The CDR3 is 14 amino acids. Germline CDR1 SGHRS, CDR2 YFSETQ. In nucleotides, the CDR3 is TGCGCCAGCAGCCTGGTGGGGGACCGGGAGACCCAGTACTTC. Translating it yields CASSLVGDRETQYF.

This clonotype was counted between two and nine times. J is TRBJ2-5 and V is TRBV5-1; no clear D. This CDR3 comprises 12 residues. Per the germline V gene, CDR1 is SGHRS and CDR2 is YFSETQ. The V and J ends lost 5 bases and 4 bases respectively, with 9 bases between them. The CDR3 loop reads CASSQNRETQYF. The CDR3 coding sequence is TGCGCCAGCAGTCAAAACAGAGAGACCCAGTACTTC.

The gene calls are TRBV20-1 and TRBJ2-1; TRBD2 agrees at 11 bases. The CDR3 totals 14 residues. The J segment lost 7 bases and the V segment lost 1 base, leaving 3 bases of the junction unmatched. CDR1 and CDR2 (germline): DFQATT, SNEGSKA (reference sequence). In DNA form, the CDR3 reads TGCAGTGCTAGAGGACTAGCGGGGATGAATGAGCAGTTCTTC. Amino acids: CSARGLAGMNEQFF.

This clonotype was counted only a few times. The rearrangement links TRBV20-1 to TRBJ2-3; D could derive from TRBD1 or TRBD2 (6 bases each). The CDR3 extends over 13 amino acids. Germline V CDR1 and CDR2: DFQATT, SNEGSKA (reference sequence). The CDR3 spells CRGGWTSTDTQYF. The DNA of the CDR3 is TGCAGAGGGGGGTGGACTAGCACAGATACGCAGTATTTT.

This clonotype appeared many times. The chain links TRBV29-1 to TRBJ1-2; D ambiguous. CDR1 is SQVTM, CDR2 ANQGSEA, per germline. The CDR3 consists of 13 residues. Trimming stripped 4 bases from V and 3 bases from J, with 12 bases between. Here the CDR3 reads CSVGRALDYGYTF. The CDR3 coding sequence is TGCAGCGTTGGACGTGCCCTAGACTATGGCTACACCTTC.

The chain is built from TRBV4-1 and TRBJ1-2; D remains ambiguous. Germline values: CDR1 MGHRA, CDR2 YSYEKL. CDR3 length: 12 residues. Trimming took off 0 bases at V and 10 bases at J, with 9 bases between the two ends. This chain's CDR3 is CASSQDAPDYTF. CDR3 DNA sequence: TGCGCCAGCAGCCAAGATGCCCCTGACTACACCTTC.

This clonotype was found a few times. The V and J genes are TRBV7-9 and TRBJ2-1; D is perhaps TRBD2 (6 bases). CDR1 SEHNR and CDR2 FQNEAQ come from the germline V gene (reference sequence). Trimming took off 5 bases at V and 6 bases at J, with 17 bases between the two ends. CDR3 length: 15 amino acids. The chain's CDR3 is CASSPDWVGGNEQFF. In DNA, the CDR3 is TGTGCCAGCAGCCCCGACTGGGTCGGGGGCAATGAGCAGTTCTTC.

V and J are TRBV4-1 and TRBJ1-5, with unresolved D. The CDR3 is made up of 13 amino acids. V was trimmed by 0 bases and J by 7 bases, leaving 7 bases between them. The germline V gene has CDR1 MGHRA and CDR2 YSYEKL. CDR3 sequence reads: CASSQDPPQPQHF. CDR3 DNA: TGCGCCAGCAGCCAAGACCCACCCCAGCCCCAGCATTTT.

The chain joins TRBV6-4 to TRBJ2-3; possible D gene TRBD1, 5 bases. The V gene lost 3 bases and the J gene lost 1 base, with 8 bases spanning the gap. CDR3 length equals 14 residues. CDR1 is MRHNA, CDR2 SNTAGT, per germline. This CDR3 is CASSEGRGTDTQYF. CDR3 sequence (DNA): TGTGCCAGCAGTGAAGGCAGGGGCACAGATACGCAGTATTTT.

V is TRBV9 and J is TRBJ1-4, with D perhaps TRBD1 (5 bases). Trimming stripped 4 bases from V and 11 bases from J, with 21 bases between. Germline CDR1 is SGDLS and CDR2 is YYNGEE. The CDR3 consists of 15 residues. CDR3: CASSSIVGREDKLFF. The CDR3, as DNA: TGTGCCAGCAGCTCCATCGTGGGCAGGGAGGACAAACTGTTTTTT.

This clonotype was found many times. This chain connects TRBV4-1 to TRBJ2-1; TRBD2 might be the D (6 bases). The CDR3 is 17 residues long. From germline, CDR1 is MGHRA and CDR2 YSYEKL. Trimming removed 0 bases at V and 5 bases at J, with 17 bases between. The CDR3 region has the DNA TGCGCCAGCAGCCAAGAACCCACTAGCCCTGTCCACAATGAGCAGTTCTTC. Translation gives CASSQEPTSPVHNEQFF.

This clonotype came up a few times. The chain recombines TRBV7-9 with TRBJ2-4; 10 bases line up with TRBD1. The end of the DNA aligns better with TRBJ2-7, so the J call may be wrong. The CDR3 is 19 residues long. Germline lookup yields CDR1 SEHNR and CDR2 FQNEAQ (reference sequence). CDR3 residues: CASSPKGGDRGKLGDEQYF. The DNA for the CDR3 is TGTGCCAGCAGCCCAAAAGGCGGGGACAGGGGAAAATTAGGTGACGAGCAGTACTTC.

This sequence joins TRBV20-1 and TRBJ1-4; D call uncertain. V gave up 3 bases and J gave up 4 bases, with 9 bases separating them. Germline-derived CDR1 and CDR2 are DFQATT and SNEGSKA (reference sequence). The CDR3 spans 13 residues. The CDR3: CSARRFINEKLFF. In DNA form, the CDR3 reads TGCAGTGCTAGGCGGTTTATTAATGAAAAACTGTTTTTT.

The chain carries TRBV7-9 and TRBJ2-5; 8 nucleotides match TRBD2. In germline, CDR1 is SEHNR, CDR2 FQNEAQ (reference sequence). This CDR3 contains 14 residues. V shed 1 base, J shed 7 bases, and the junction held 5 bases outside the gene matches. This CDR3 is CASSLVFGGGTQYF. For the CDR3, the DNA is TGTGCCAGCAGCTTAGTATTCGGGGGGGGGACCCAGTACTTC. The whole variable domain, filled in from reference TRBV7-9 and TRBJ2-5, reads DTGVSQNPRHKITKRGQNVTFRCDPISEHNRLYWYRQTLGQGPEFLTYFQNEAQLEKSRLLSDRFSAERPKGSFSTLEIQRTEQGDSAMYLCASSLVFGGGTQYFGPGTRLLVL.

This clonotype was seen a few times. The chain carries TRBV6-5 and TRBJ1-1; tentative D call: TRBD1 (6 bases). Germline CDR1 and CDR2: MNHEY and SVGAGI. V lost 6 bases, J lost 0 bases, and 20 bases lay in between. This CDR3 has 17 residues. CDR3 in amino acids: CASRPLQGRVMNTEAFF. The DNA of the CDR3 is TGTGCCAGCAGACCTCTACAGGGTCGAGTAATGAACACTGAAGCTTTCTTT.